Detailed here is one T cell receptor beta chain. The antigen is unknown. It was across several immunoSEQ plates that each subset's genomic DNA was evenly split. Method: immunoSEQ multiplex PCR; TCRdb's copy keeps in-frame clones and lacks some. The sample comprises 2 million to 2.5 million clones, approximately 95% of which are singletons, and around 0.4% rests with the top ten. The record originates from a study of shared clonotypes between healthy human individuals. Study in general: CD4 naive and memory got three plates each, CD8 naive two, CD8 memory one. Study findings and constraints: Only a few donors were included, so the genetic and exposure-history diversity represented was limited. Clonotype sharing across a few donors was observed for around 5% of naive CD4 clonotypes.

This CDR3 has 13 amino acids. V gave up 0 bases and J gave up 5 bases, with 7 bases separating them. The germline CDR1 and CDR2 sequences are SGHTA and FQGTGA. Sequenced input: naive CD4+ T cells from PBMCs. Subset meaning: CD45RA+ positively selected. The clonotype was recovered from a man younger than 35 in good health. Some clones in this sample may be carry-over from other donors' samples. The rearrangement uses TRBV7-3 and TRBJ2-5, with D hard to call. CDR3 nucleotides: TGTGCCAGCAGCTTAACAGTCTCGGAGACCCAGTACTTC. It yields the protein CASSLTVSETQYF.